This T cell receptor beta chain is drawn from a study of OX40 agonist ivuxolimab in advanced cancers. Study information: Administration of intravenous ivuxolimab to patients occurred every 2 weeks at 0.01 to 10 mg/kg.

V lost 2 bases and J lost 3, with 11 bases in between. From germline, CDR1 is MNHNS and CDR2 SASEGT. The CDR3 loop spans 14 amino acids. Generated by immunoSEQ multiplex PCR, the TCRdb table keeps only in-frame clones and is missing some. The sample has 30,000 to 35,000 clones; roughly 85% are singletons. This clone was recorded a few times. The starting material was CD4+ or CD8+ T cells sorted from blood, obtained in a trial of the OX40 agonist ivuxolimab. This receptor was obtained from an adult with an advanced solid tumor such as melanoma, head and neck, liver or kidney cancer. V usage is TRBV6-1 and J usage is TRBJ2-7; D is unclear. DNA for the CDR3: TGTGCCAGCAGTGAAATGGAACAGAGCTACGAGCAGTACTTC. Its protein product is CASSEMEQSYEQYF.